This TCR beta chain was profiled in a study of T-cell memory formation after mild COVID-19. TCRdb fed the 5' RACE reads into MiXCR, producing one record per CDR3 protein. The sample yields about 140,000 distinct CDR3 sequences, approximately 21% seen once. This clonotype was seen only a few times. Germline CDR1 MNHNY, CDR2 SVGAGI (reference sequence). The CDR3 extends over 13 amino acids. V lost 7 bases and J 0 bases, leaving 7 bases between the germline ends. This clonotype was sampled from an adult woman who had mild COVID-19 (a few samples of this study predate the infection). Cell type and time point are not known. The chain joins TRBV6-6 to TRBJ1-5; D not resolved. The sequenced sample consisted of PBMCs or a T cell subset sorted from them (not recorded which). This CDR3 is CASTKDSNQPQHF. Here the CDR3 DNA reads TGTGCCAGCACCAAAGATAGCAATCAGCCCCAGCATTTT.